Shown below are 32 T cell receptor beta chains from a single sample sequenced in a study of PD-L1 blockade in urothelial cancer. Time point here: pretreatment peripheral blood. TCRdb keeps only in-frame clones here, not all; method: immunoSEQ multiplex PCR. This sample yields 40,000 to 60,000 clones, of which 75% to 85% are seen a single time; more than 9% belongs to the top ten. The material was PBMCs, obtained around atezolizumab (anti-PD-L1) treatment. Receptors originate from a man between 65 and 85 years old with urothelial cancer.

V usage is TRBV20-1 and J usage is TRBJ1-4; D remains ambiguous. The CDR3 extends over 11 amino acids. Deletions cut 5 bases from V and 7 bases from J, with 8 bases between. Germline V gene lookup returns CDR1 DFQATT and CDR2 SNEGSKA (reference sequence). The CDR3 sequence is CSARRGEKLFF. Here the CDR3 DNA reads TGCAGTGCTCGACGGGGTGAAAAACTGTTTTTT.

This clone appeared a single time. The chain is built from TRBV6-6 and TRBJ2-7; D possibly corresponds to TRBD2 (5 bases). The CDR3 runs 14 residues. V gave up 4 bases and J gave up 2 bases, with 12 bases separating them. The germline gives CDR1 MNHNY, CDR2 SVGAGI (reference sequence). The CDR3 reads CASSSATGTYEQYF. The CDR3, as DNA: TGTGCCAGCAGTTCAGCTACCGGGACCTACGAGCAGTACTTC.

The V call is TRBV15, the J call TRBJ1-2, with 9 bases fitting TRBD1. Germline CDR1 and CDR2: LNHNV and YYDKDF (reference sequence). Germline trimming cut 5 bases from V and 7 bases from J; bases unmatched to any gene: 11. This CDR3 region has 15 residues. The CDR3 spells CATSGDRDRVIGYTF. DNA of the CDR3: TGTGCCACCAGCGGCGACCGGGACAGGGTGATTGGCTACACCTTC.

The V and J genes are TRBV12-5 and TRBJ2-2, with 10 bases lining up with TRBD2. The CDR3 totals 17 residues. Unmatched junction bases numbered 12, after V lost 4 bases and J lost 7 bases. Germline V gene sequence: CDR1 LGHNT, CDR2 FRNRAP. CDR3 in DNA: TGTGCTAGTGGTTGGGCTAGCGGGAGCGGACTTGGCGGGGAGCTGTTTTTT. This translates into CASGWASGSGLGGELFF.

The CDR3 protein is CASSRGQVDTGELFF. The CDR3, as DNA: TGTGCCAGCTCGCGGGGACAGGTGGACACCGGGGAGCTGTTTTTT. J is TRBJ2-2 and V is TRBV18; 8 bases are shared with TRBD1. This CDR3 is built from 15 residues. The V and J ends lost 6 bases and 3 bases, in that order; junction bases with no gene match: 6. Germline V gives CDR1 KGHSH, CDR2 LQKENI.

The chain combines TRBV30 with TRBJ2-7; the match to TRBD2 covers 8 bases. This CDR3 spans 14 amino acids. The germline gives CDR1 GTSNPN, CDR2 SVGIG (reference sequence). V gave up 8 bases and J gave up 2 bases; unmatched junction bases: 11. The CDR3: CAAEGGGRTYEQYF. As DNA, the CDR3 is TGTGCCGCAGAGGGTGGCGGGAGGACCTACGAGCAGTACTTC.

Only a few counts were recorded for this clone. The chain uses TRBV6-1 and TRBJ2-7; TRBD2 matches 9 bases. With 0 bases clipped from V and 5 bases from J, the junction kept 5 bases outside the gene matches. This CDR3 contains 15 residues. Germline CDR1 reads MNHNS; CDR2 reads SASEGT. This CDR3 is CASSEASGSSHEQYF. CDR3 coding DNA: TGTGCCAGCAGTGAAGCTAGCGGGAGTTCCCACGAGCAGTACTTC.

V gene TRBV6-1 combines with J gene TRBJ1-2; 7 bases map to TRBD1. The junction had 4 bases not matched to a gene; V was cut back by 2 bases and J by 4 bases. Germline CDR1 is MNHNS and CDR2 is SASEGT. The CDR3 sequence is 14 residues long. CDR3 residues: CASSEPGTVYGYTF. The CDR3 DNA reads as TGTGCCAGCAGTGAACCCGGGACAGTCTATGGCTACACCTTC.

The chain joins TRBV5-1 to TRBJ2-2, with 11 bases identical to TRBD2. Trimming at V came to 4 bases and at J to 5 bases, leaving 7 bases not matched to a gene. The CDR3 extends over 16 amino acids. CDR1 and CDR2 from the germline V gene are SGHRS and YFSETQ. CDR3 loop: CASSTTGTSGTGELFF. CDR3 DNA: TGCGCCAGCAGCACGACCGGGACTAGCGGTACCGGGGAGCTGTTTTTT.

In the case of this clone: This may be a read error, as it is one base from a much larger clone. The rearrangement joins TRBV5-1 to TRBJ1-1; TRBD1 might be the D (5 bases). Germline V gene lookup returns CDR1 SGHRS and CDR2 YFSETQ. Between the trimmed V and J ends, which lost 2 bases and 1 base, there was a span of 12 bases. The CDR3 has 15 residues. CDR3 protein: CASSFSPGQNTEAFF. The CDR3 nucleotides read TGCGCCAGCAGCTTTAGCCCTGGACAGAACACTGAAGCTTTCTTT. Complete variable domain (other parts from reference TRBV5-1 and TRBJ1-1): KAGVTQTPRYLIKTRGQQVTLSCSPISGHRSVSWYQQTPGQGLQFLFEYFSETQRNKGNFPGRFSGRQFSNSRSEMNVSTLELGDSALYLCASSFSPGQNTEAFFGQGTRLTVV.

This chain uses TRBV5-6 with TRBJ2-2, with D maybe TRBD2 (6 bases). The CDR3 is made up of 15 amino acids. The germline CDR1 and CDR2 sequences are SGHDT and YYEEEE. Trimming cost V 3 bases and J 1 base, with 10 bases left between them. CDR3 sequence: CASSSGLQNTGELFF. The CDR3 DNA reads TGTGCCAGCAGCTCGGGACTCCAGAACACCGGGGAGCTGTTTTTT.

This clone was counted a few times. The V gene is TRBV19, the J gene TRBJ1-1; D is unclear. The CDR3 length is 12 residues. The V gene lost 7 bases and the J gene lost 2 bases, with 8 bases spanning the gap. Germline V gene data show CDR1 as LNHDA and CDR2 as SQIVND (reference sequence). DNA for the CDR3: TGTGCCAGTAACGGAGCCAACACTGAAGCTTTCTTT. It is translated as CASNGANTEAFF.

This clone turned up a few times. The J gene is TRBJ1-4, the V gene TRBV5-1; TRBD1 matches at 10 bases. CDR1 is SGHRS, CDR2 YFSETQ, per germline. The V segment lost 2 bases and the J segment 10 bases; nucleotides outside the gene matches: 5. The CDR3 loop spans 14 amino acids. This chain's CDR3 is CASSFGQGELKLFF. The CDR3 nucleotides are TGCGCCAGCAGCTTCGGACAGGGGGAGTTAAAACTGTTTTTT. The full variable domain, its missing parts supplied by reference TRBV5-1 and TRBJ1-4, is KAGVTQTPRYLIKTRGQQVTLSCSPISGHRSVSWYQQTPGQGLQFLFEYFSETQRNKGNFPGRFSGRQFSNSRSEMNVSTLELGDSALYLCASSFGQGELKLFFGSGTQLSVL.

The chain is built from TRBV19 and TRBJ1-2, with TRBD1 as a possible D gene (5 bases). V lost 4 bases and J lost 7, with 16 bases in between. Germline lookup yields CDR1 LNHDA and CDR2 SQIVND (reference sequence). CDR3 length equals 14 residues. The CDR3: CASSSGTGSRGYTF. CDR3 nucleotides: TGTGCCAGTAGTAGCGGGACTGGATCGCGTGGCTACACCTTC.

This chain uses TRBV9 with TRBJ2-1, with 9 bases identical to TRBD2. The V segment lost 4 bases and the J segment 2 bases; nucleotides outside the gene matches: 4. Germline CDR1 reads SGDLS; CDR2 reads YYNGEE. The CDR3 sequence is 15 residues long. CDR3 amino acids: CASSMTSGAYNEQFF. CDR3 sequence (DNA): TGTGCCAGCAGCATGACTAGCGGAGCCTACAATGAGCAGTTCTTC.

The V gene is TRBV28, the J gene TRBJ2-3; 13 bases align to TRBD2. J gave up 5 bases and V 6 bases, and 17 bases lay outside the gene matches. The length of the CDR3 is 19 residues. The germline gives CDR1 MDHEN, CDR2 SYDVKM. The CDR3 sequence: CASSPNPPGLAGVVDTQYF. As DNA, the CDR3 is TGTGCCAGCAGCCCAAACCCCCCAGGACTAGCGGGAGTGGTAGATACGCAGTATTTT. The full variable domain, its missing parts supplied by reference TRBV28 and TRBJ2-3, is DVKVTQSSRYLVKRTGEKVFLECVQDMDHENMFWYRQDPGLGLRLIYFSYDVKMKEKGDIPEGYSVSREKKERFSLILESASTNQTSMYLCASSPNPPGLAGVVDTQYFGPGTRLTVL.

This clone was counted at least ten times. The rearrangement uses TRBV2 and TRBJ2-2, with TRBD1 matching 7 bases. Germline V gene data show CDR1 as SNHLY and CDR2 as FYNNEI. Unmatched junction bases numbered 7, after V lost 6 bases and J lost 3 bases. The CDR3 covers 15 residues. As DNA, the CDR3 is TGTGCCAGCAGATGGGGGCAGGGGGACACCGGGGAGCTGTTTTTT. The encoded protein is CASRWGQGDTGELFF.

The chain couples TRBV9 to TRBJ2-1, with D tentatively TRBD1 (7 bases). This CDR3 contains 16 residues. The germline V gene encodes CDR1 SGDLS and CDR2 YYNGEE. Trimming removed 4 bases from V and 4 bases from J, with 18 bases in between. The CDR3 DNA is TGTGCCAGCAGCCGGGGCTGGGACAGCGGGTACAATGAGCAGTTCTTC. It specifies CASSRGWDSGYNEQFF.

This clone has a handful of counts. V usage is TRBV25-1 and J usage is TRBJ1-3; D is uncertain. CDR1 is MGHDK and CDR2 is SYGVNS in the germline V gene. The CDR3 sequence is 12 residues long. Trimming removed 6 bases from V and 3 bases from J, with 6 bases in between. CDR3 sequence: CASSSGGNTIYF. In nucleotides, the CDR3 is TGTGCCAGCAGCTCAGGTGGAAACACCATATATTTT.

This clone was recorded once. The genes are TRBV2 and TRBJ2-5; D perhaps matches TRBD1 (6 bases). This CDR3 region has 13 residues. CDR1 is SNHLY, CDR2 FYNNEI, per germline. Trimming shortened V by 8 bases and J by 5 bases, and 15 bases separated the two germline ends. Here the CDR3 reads CASRNRRGETQYF. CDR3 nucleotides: TGTGCCAGCCGAAACCGAAGGGGGGAGACCCAGTACTTC. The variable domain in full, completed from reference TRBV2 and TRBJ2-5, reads EPEVTQTPSHQVTQMGQEVILRCVPISNHLYFYWYRQILGQKVEFLVSFYNNEISEKSEIFDDQFSVERPDGSNFTLKIRSTKLEDSAMYFCASRNRRGETQYFGPGTRLLVL.

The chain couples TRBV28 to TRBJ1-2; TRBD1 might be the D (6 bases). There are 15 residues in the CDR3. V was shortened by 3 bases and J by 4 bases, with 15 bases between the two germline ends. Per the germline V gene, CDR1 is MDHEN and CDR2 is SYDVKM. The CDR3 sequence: CASSFPRGEGYGYTF. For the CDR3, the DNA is TGTGCCAGCAGTTTCCCCAGGGGAGAGGGCTATGGCTACACCTTC.

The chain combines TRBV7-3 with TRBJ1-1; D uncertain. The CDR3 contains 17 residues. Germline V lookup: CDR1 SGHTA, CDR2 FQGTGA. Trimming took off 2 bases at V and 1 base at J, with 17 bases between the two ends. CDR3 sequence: CASSLLRLDNPNTEAFF. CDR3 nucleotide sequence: TGTGCCAGCAGCTTACTCCGCCTTGACAACCCGAACACTGAAGCTTTCTTT.

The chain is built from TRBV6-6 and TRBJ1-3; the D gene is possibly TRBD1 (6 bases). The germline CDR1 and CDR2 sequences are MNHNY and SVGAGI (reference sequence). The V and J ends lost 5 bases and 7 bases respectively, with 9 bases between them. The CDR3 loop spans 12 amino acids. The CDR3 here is CASSPQGNTIYF. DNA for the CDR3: TGTGCCAGCAGTCCTCAGGGGAACACCATATATTTT.

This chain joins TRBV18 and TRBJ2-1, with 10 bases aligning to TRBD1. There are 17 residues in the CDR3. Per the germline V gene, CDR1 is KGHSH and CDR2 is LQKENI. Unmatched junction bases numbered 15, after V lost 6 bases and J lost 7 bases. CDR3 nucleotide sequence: TGTGCCAGCTCTCAGACAGGGGGCGAGTTGATTGGGAATGAGCAGTTCTTC. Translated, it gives CASSQTGGELIGNEQFF.

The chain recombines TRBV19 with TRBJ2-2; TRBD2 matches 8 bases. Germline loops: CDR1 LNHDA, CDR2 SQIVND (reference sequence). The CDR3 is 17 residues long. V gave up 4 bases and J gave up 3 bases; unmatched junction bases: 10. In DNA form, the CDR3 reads TGTGCCAGTAGTAACGGGAGGGACGGTTGGGACACCGGGGAGCTGTTTTTT. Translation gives CASSNGRDGWDTGELFF.

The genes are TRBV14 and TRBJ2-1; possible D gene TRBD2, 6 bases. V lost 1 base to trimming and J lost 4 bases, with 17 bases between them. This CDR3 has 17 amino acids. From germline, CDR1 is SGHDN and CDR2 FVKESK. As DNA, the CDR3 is TGTGCCAGCAGCCAAGCCGCGGGACGGGCGGGTTACAATGAGCAGTTCTTC. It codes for CASSQAAGRAGYNEQFF.

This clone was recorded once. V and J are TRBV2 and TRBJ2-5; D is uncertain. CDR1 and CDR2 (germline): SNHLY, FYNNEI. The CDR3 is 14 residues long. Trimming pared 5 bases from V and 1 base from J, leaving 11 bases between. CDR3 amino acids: CASSPLKLQETQYF. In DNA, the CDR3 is TGTGCCAGCAGTCCCTTAAAACTCCAAGAGACCCAGTACTTC.

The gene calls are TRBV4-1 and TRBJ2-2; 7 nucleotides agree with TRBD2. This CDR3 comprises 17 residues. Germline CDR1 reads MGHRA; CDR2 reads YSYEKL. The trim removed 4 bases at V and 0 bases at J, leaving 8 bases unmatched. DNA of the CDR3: TGCGCCAGCAGCCCCCTAGCGGCCTTTGCGAACACCGGGGAGCTGTTTTTT. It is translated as CASSPLAAFANTGELFF.

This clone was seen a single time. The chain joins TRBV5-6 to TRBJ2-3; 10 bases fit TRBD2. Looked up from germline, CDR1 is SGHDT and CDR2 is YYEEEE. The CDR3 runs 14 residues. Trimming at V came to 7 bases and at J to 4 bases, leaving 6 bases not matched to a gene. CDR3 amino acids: CASGRLAGADTQYF. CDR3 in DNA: TGTGCCAGCGGGCGGCTAGCGGGAGCAGATACGCAGTATTTT.

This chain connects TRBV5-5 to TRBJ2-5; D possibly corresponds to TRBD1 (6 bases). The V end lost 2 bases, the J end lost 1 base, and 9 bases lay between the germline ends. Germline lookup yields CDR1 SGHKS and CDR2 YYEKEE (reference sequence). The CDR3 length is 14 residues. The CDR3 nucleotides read TGTGCCAGCAGCTTTTCAGGGGCCCAAGAGACCCAGTACTTC. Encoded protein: CASSFSGAQETQYF.

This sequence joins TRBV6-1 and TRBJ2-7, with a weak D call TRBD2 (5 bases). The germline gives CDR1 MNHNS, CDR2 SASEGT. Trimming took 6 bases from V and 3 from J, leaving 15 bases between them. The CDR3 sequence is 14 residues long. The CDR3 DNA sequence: TGTGCCAGCAGCTTTACGGACGGGATCTACGAGCAGTACTTC. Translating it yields CASSFTDGIYEQYF.

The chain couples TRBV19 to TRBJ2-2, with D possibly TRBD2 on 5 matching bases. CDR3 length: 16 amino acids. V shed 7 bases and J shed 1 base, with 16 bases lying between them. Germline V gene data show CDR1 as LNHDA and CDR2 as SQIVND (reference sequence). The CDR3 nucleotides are TGTGCCAGTATCCCCCGGGGAGTGGGGAACACCGGGGAGCTGTTTTTT. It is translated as CASIPRGVGNTGELFF.